The 18 T cell receptor beta chains below come from one sample, sequenced in a study of CD8+CD57+ T cells in acquired aplastic anemia (dated by TCRdb to 2016 to 2019). The patients picked for sequencing were ones in whom flow cytometry had shown an expansion of CD8+CD57+ cells. TCRdb records Illumina HiSeq 2000 as the sequencer. TCR beta VDJ combination and CDR3 sequence profiling used genomic DNA as the template. TCRdb reprocessed the public reads (quality trimming at Q25 with fastp, clone calling with MiXCR) and kept in-frame beta chains. Each CDR3 protein appears once, grouped with its most common genes and DNA. This sample is represented by more than 250,000 distinct CDR3 sequences; 70% to 85% of them were singletons. Around 40% of the sample is in the top ten clones. The source material was sorted CD4+, CD8+, or CD8+CD57+ T cells (not recorded which) from PBMCs. The receptors stem from a human donor with aplastic anemia.

The chain couples TRBV5-4 to TRBJ2-7, with D unclear. The germline V gene has CDR1 SGHNT and CDR2 YYREEE (reference sequence). V lost 4 bases to trimming and J lost 4 bases, with 15 bases between them. The CDR3 is 14 residues long. The CDR3 is CASSVDVGAYEQYF. DNA of the CDR3: TGTGCCAGCAGCGTAGATGTAGGCGCTTACGAGCAGTACTTC.

The chain is built from TRBV5-6 and TRBJ2-7, with D unclear. Germline V gives CDR1 SGHDT, CDR2 YYEEEE. The CDR3 runs 14 residues. The ends were cut back, 2 bases at V and 1 base at J, with 10 bases in the middle. CDR3 in DNA: TGTGCCAGCAGCTTTACAGAGGCTTCCTACGAGCAGTACTTC. Its protein is CASSFTEASYEQYF. Based on the CDR3 plus reference TRBV5-6 and TRBJ2-7, the full variable domain is DAGVTQSPTHLIKTRGQQVTLRCSPKSGHDTVSWYQQALGQGPQFIFQYYEEEERQRGNFPDRFSGHQFPNYSSELNVNALLLGDSALYLCASSFTEASYEQYFGPGTRLTVT.

This clonotype was found once. The genes are TRBV6-5 and TRBJ2-7; D is tentatively TRBD1 or TRBD2 (5 bases each). V was cut by 4 bases and J by 3 bases, with 16 bases left in between. CDR1 and CDR2 from the germline V gene are MNHEY and SVGAGI. CDR3 length equals 15 residues. CDR3 nucleotides: TGTGCCAGCAGTTTCCGAGGGCAGGGTAACTACGAGCAGTACTTC. Its protein product is CASSFRGQGNYEQYF.

A single count supports this clonotype. The junction departs from the called germline gene at one end, perhaps through a read error. The chain links TRBV7-8 to TRBJ1-2, with D perhaps TRBD1 (5 bases). This CDR3 contains 16 residues. CDR1 is SGHVS and CDR2 is FQNEAQ in the germline V gene. The CDR3 loop reads CASRPRARGSYYGYTF. CDR3 bases: TGTGCCAGCAGACCACGGGCAAGGGGCTCCTACTATGGGTACACCTTC.

A note on this clonotype: The CDR3 ends on some other residue instead of the conserved phenylalanine or tryptophan, so this is likely a read error. The DNA is omitted, as the CDR3 cannot be located on it reliably, and the CDR3 follows TCRdb's listing. The gene calls are TRBV7-9 and TRBJ1-2; the D call TRBD1 from the table was never checked on the DNA. 13 amino acids form the CDR3, both terminal residues included. Per the germline V gene, CDR1 is SEHNR and CDR2 is FQNEAQ (reference sequence). CDR3 residues: CASSLGGGDGATV.

The rearrangement links TRBV7-2 to TRBJ2-3; D is perhaps TRBD1 or TRBD2 (6 bases each). Germline V gene sequence: CDR1 SGHTA, CDR2 FQGNSA. The CDR3 contains 15 residues. V lost 1 base, J lost 3 bases, and 11 bases lay in between. CDR3 loop: CASSLVGGPTDTQYF. The CDR3, as DNA: TGTGCCAGCAGCTTAGTGGGGGGCCCGACAGATACGCAGTATTTT.

This chain connects TRBV7-9 to TRBJ2-1; 7 bases are shared with TRBD2. CDR1 and CDR2 (germline): SEHNR, FQNEAQ (reference sequence). The CDR3 totals 15 residues. Trimming removed 3 bases from V and 16 bases from J; junction bases left unmatched: 18. Here the CDR3 reads CASSLWEGGYNSPFF. The DNA of the CDR3 is TGTGCCAGCAGCTTGTGGGAGGGCGGCTATAATTCACCCTTCTTC.

Concerning this clonotype: Lacking the conserved final phenylalanine or tryptophan, this CDR3 likely reflects a read error. The DNA is left out, because the CDR3 cannot be placed on it with certainty; the CDR3 is given as TCRdb lists it. This sequence joins TRBV2 and TRBJ1-1; TRBD1, the table's D call, was not compared with the DNA. Both ends counted, the CDR3 spans 15 residues. The germline gives CDR1 SNHLY, CDR2 FYNNEI. This CDR3 reads CASSLDLTGNPEVFS.

Turning to this clonotype: A junction boundary mismatches the germline segment, possibly from a read error. CDR3: CASSSAQREEYNEPQHF. In DNA form, the CDR3 reads TGTGCCAGCAGCTCCGCCCAGCGTGAAGAATACAATGAGCCCCAGCATTTT. V gene TRBV7-8 combines with J gene TRBJ1-5; D not resolved. The germline V gene encodes CDR1 SGHVS and CDR2 FQNEAQ. The CDR3 spans 17 residues.

This clonotype was seen only a few times. This rearrangement joins TRBV24-1 to TRBJ2-5, with a possible D match to TRBD2 (6 bases). Trimming took 0 bases from V and 2 from J, leaving 12 bases between them. The CDR3 covers 16 residues. Looked up from germline, CDR1 is KGHDR and CDR2 is SFDVKD. CDR3 protein: CATSDLTGTAQETQYF. CDR3 bases: TGTGCCACCAGTGATTTGACTGGGACTGCACAAGAGACCCAGTACTTC.

The V and J genes are TRBV5-5 and TRBJ2-5, with 7 nucleotides matching TRBD1. CDR3 length: 12 residues. V was clipped by 7 bases and J by 5 bases; unmatched bases: 5. Germline V CDR1 and CDR2: SGHKS, YYEKEE (reference sequence). The CDR3 spells CASHLDRETQYF. The CDR3 nucleotides are TGTGCCAGCCACTTGGACAGGGAGACCCAGTACTTC.

The chain combines TRBV7-2 with TRBJ2-1; D is perhaps TRBD2 (5 bases). CDR3 length: 16 amino acids. Trimming cost V 3 bases and J 13 bases, with 25 bases left between them. Germline-derived CDR1 and CDR2 are SGHTA and FQGNSA. CDR3 sequence reads: CASSLTRSADCGYQFF. The CDR3 DNA reads TGTGCCAGCAGCTTGACAAGGAGCGCGGACTGCGGCTACCAGTTCTTC.

V is TRBV5-6 and J is TRBJ2-1, with unresolved D. Germline V gives CDR1 SGHDT, CDR2 YYEEEE. Trimming took 4 bases from V and 8 from J, leaving 13 bases between them. This CDR3 has 13 residues. The CDR3 DNA is TGTGCCAGCAGCCATACAGACATCCATGAGCAGTTCTTC. Protein: CASSHTDIHEQFF.

On this clonotype itself: The junction does not match germline at one end; this may be a read error. This chain joins TRBV15 and TRBJ2-3; 7 bases match TRBD1. The CDR3 extends over 13 amino acids. The germline V gene has CDR1 LNHNV and CDR2 YYDKDF (reference sequence). Here the CDR3 reads CATGKGGRDTQSF. Written as DNA, the CDR3 is TGTGCCACCGGGAAAGGGGGCAGGGATACGCAGTCTTTT.

On this clonotype: One end of the junction fails to match germline, which may point to a read error. The chain links TRBV7-9 to TRBJ2-3, with a tentative D call TRBD1 (6 bases). The CDR3 contains 13 residues. Germline V lookup: CDR1 SEHNR, CDR2 FQNEAQ (reference sequence). CDR3 amino acids: CASSLGGSYRANF. The CDR3 nucleotides read TGTGCCAGCAGCTTAGGGGGTAGCTACAGGGCCAACTTT.

On this clonotype: The junction departs from the called germline gene at one end, perhaps through a read error. The gene calls are TRBV7-6 and TRBJ2-5, with a weak D call TRBD1 (6 bases). The germline V gene has CDR1 SGHVS and CDR2 FNYEAQ. The CDR3 covers 15 residues. The CDR3 DNA sequence: TGTGCCAGCAGCTCCGGTCGAGGACAGTATAGCAATCAGCCCTTC. Protein product: CASSSGRGQYSNQPF. Together with reference TRBV7-6 and TRBJ2-5, the CDR3 gives the full variable domain: GAGVSQSPRYKVTKRGQDVALRCDPISGHVSLYWYRQALGQGPEFLTYFNYEAQQDKSGLPNDRFSAERPEGSISTLTIQRTEQRDSAMYRCASSSGRGQYSNQPFGPGTRLLVL.

Note on this clonotype: The junction departs from germline at one end; a sequencing error may be responsible. The gene calls are TRBV7-8 and TRBJ1-1; possibly TRBD1 for D (5 bases). The CDR3 contains 15 residues. Germline-derived CDR1 and CDR2 are SGHVS and FQNEAQ. The CDR3 reads CATSRDRQGGTDTFF. The CDR3 DNA reads as TGTGCCACCAGCAGAGATAGGCAGGGAGGCACAGATACGTTCTTT.

The gene calls are TRBV29-1 and TRBJ2-7, with TRBD2 matching over 9 bases. This CDR3 spans 13 amino acids. Germline loops: CDR1 SQVTM, CDR2 ANQGSEA. Written as DNA, the CDR3 is TGCAGCGTTGTGGGCGGGGGGGGAGGTCAGCACTTCGTC. This encodes CSVVGGGGGQHFV.